The 17 T cell receptor beta chains listed next were all sequenced from one sample in a study of blood T cell repertoires in COVID-19. Sequencing used immunoSEQ multiplex PCR; TCRdb keeps in-frame clones, though not all of them. The sample includes about 200,000 clones, 90% of them seen just once. Material: peripheral blood. The receptors stem from a man aged 50-60 years with acute or convalescent COVID-19.

The CDR3 DNA reads TGTGCCAGCAGACAGGGGACAGTCTCAAAGGGAGGACCCCTCCACTTT. This translates into CASRQGTVSKGGPLHF. This chain links TRBV5-6 with TRBJ1-6; 7 bases match TRBD1. Germline CDR1 is SGHDT and CDR2 is YYEEEE. The CDR3 is 16 amino acids. The trim removed 5 bases at V and 12 bases at J, leaving 17 bases unmatched.

This rearrangement joins TRBV5-4 to TRBJ2-1, with 13 bases aligning to TRBD2. V dropped 4 bases and J dropped 7; count of bases not matched to a gene: 8. The germline V gene encodes CDR1 SGHNT and CDR2 YYREEE (reference sequence). This CDR3 is built from 16 residues. CDR3 region: CASSPGTSGILNEQFF. The CDR3 DNA is TGTGCCAGCAGCCCCGGGACTAGCGGGATTCTAAATGAGCAGTTCTTC. The variable domain in full, completed from reference TRBV5-4 and TRBJ2-1, reads ETGVTQSPTHLIKTRGQQVTLRCSSQSGHNTVSWYQQALGQGPQFIFQYYREEENGRGNFPPRFSGLQFPNYSSELNVNALELDDSALYLCASSPGTSGILNEQFFGPGTRLTVL.

The CDR3 DNA follows: TGTGCCAGCCTGGACAGAAACACCGGGGAGCTGTTTTTT. The encoded protein is CASLDRNTGELFF. The genes are TRBV28 and TRBJ2-2; TRBD1 is a possible D gene (6 bases). Germline assignment: CDR1 MDHEN and CDR2 SYDVKM. The CDR3 has 13 residues. The germline V and J ends were trimmed by 8 bases and 2 bases, with 9 bases remaining between them.

The chain employs TRBV9 and TRBJ1-6; 9 nucleotides agree with TRBD1. V lost 4 bases and J lost 14; bases outside the gene matches: 13. This CDR3 has 15 residues. Looked up from germline, CDR1 is SGDLS and CDR2 is YYNGEE. CDR3 sequence: CASSPGQGPHRTLHF. The DNA of the CDR3 is TGTGCCAGCAGCCCGGGACAGGGACCTCACAGGACCCTCCACTTT. The full variable domain, rest sourced from reference TRBV9 and TRBJ1-6, is DSGVTQTPKHLITATGQRVTLRCSPRSGDLSVYWYQQSLDQGLQFLIQYYNGEERAKGNILERFSAQQFPDLHSELNLSSLELGDSALYFCASSPGQGPHRTLHFGNGTRLTVT.

The rearrangement uses TRBV24-1 and TRBJ2-7; weak D call: TRBD2 (6 bases). CDR1 is KGHDR, CDR2 SFDVKD, per germline. V was clipped by 2 bases and J by 2 bases, with 15 bases between them. This CDR3 region has 16 residues. CDR3 DNA sequence: TGTGCCACCAGTGATTCTCTAGCGAGTTCCCCCTACGAGCAGTACTTC. Protein: CATSDSLASSPYEQYF.

The rearrangement links TRBV7-9 to TRBJ2-3; 8 bases match TRBD1. The CDR3 has 16 amino acids. With V trimmed by 4 bases and J by 2 bases, 8 bases remained unmatched. Germline CDR1 and CDR2: SEHNR and FQNEAQ (reference sequence). The CDR3 DNA follows: TGTGCCAGCAGCTCCCTGCGACAGGGGCACACAGATACGCAGTATTTT. This sequence encodes CASSSLRQGHTDTQYF.

CDR3 coding DNA: TGTGCCAGCAGTTTAGTCAGCTCCTACGAGCAGTACTTC. This sequence encodes CASSLVSSYEQYF. V is TRBV27 and J is TRBJ2-7; D remains ambiguous. CDR3 length: 13 amino acids. The V end was cut by 2 bases, the J end by 0 bases, with 5 bases between. The V gene's germline CDR1 is MNHEY and CDR2 SMNVEV (reference sequence).

This clone occurred many times. The CDR3 nucleotides read TGTGCCAGCAGCAACCGGGACACCAACAATCAGCCCCAGCATTTT. Encoded protein: CASSNRDTNNQPQHF. This sequence joins TRBV21-1 and TRBJ1-5; the table's TRBD1 call for D was not verified on the DNA. TRBV21-1 is given as a pseudogene. This CDR3 region has 15 residues.

The chain employs TRBV10-3 and TRBJ2-2; tentatively, D is TRBD1 (5 bases). CDR1 and CDR2 (germline): ENHRY, SYGVKD. Trimming stripped 6 bases from V and 1 base from J, with 9 bases between. The CDR3 length is 14 residues. The CDR3 reads CAIRLQGNTGELFF. CDR3 in DNA: TGTGCCATCAGACTCCAGGGGAACACCGGGGAGCTGTTTTTT.

The chain links TRBV7-9 to TRBJ1-3; D remains unclear. Germline V CDR1 and CDR2: SEHNR, FQNEAQ (reference sequence). There are 17 residues in the CDR3. V lost 2 bases, J lost 4 bases, and 18 bases lay in between. CDR3 nucleotide sequence: TGTGCCAGCAGCTTACAGACAACAAACTTTGTCGGAAACACCATATATTTT. Its protein is CASSLQTTNFVGNTIYF.

This clone was recorded only once. The chain recombines TRBV7-2 with TRBJ1-6; D possibly corresponds to TRBD1 (6 bases). The CDR3 is 16 residues long. Germline CDR1 SGHTA, CDR2 FQGNSA. With 2 bases removed from V and 7 bases from J, the gap between germline ends came to 15 bases. The CDR3 loop is CASSLKLDRANSPLHF. In DNA form, the CDR3 reads TGTGCCAGCAGCTTAAAGTTGGACAGAGCAAATTCACCCCTCCACTTT.

The rearrangement uses TRBV2 and TRBJ1-1; D is unclear. Germline V CDR1 and CDR2: SNHLY, FYNNEI. Trimming pared 7 bases from V and 2 bases from J, leaving 11 bases between. This CDR3 is 13 amino acids long. In DNA form, the CDR3 reads TGTGCCAGCATCTCCGGGTACAACACTGAAGCTTTCTTT. Protein sequence: CASISGYNTEAFF. The whole variable domain, remainder taken from reference TRBV2 and TRBJ1-1, is EPEVTQTPSHQVTQMGQEVILRCVPISNHLYFYWYRQILGQKVEFLVSFYNNEISEKSEIFDDQFSVERPDGSNFTLKIRSTKLEDSAMYFCASISGYNTEAFFGQGTRLTVV.

The chain links TRBV18 to TRBJ1-4; D remains ambiguous. The V and J ends lost 2 bases and 6 bases respectively, with 16 bases between them. The germline V gene encodes CDR1 KGHSH and CDR2 LQKENI. This CDR3 has 16 amino acids. The CDR3 region has the DNA TGTGCCAGCTCACCAATAATGGTAGAGGTGTATGAAAAACTGTTTTTT. As protein: CASSPIMVEVYEKLFF.

V gene TRBV5-6 combines with J gene TRBJ2-2; 9 bases align to TRBD2. The CDR3 covers 16 residues. Looked up from germline, CDR1 is SGHDT and CDR2 is YYEEEE. The V and J ends lost 1 base and 3 bases, in that order; junction bases with no gene match: 4. CDR3: CASSLRLAGYTGELFF. For the CDR3, the DNA is TGTGCCAGCAGCTTGAGGCTAGCGGGATACACCGGGGAGCTGTTTTTT. The full variable domain, rest sourced from reference TRBV5-6 and TRBJ2-2, is DAGVTQSPTHLIKTRGQQVTLRCSPKSGHDTVSWYQQALGQGPQFIFQYYEEEERQRGNFPDRFSGHQFPNYSSELNVNALLLGDSALYLCASSLRLAGYTGELFFGEGSRLTVL.

This sequence joins TRBV15 and TRBJ1-3, with D uncertain. CDR3 length: 13 amino acids. CDR1 is LNHNV and CDR2 is YYDKDF in the germline V gene (reference sequence). Trimming took off 4 bases at V and 4 bases at J, with 8 bases between the two ends. This chain's CDR3 is CATSTQQGNTIYF. CDR3 coding DNA: TGTGCCACCAGCACACAACAGGGAAACACCATATATTTT.

This chain links TRBV9 with TRBJ2-1, with 10 bases lining up with TRBD2. Looked up from germline, CDR1 is SGDLS and CDR2 is YYNGEE. Trimming took 3 bases from V and 8 from J; bases not matched to a gene: 5. The CDR3 length is 14 residues. The CDR3 DNA reads TGTGCCAGCAGCGCAGCGGGGGGGCCGTATGAGCAGTTCTTC. Encoded protein: CASSAAGGPYEQFF.

The J gene is TRBJ2-7, the V gene TRBV7-2; 7 bases match TRBD2. With V trimmed by 0 bases and J by 4 bases, 6 bases remained unmatched. Germline CDR1 is SGHTA and CDR2 is FQGNSA. The CDR3 has 15 residues. As DNA, the CDR3 is TGTGCCAGCAGCTTAGCCCCTGGGGGGGGATACGAGCAGTACTTC. It yields the protein CASSLAPGGGYEQYF.